The rows below give T cell receptor beta chains drawn from one sample of a study of blood T cells in healthy people across ages. One entry per CDR3 protein, called by TCRdb with MiXCR from the 5' RACE reads. Of roughly 680,000 distinct CDR3 sequences detected, over 40% appear once; the ten largest clones hold roughly 14%. Sequences were obtained from blood. Receptors were obtained from a woman at least 80 years old in good health. The CDR3 runs from the conserved cysteine through the conserved F or W. Each record gives: D gene, V gene, J gene, clone size, CDR3 DNA, CDR3 protein. A D gene is named only where the DNA matches it firmly. Rows give clone size only sometimes, using once, few, many, or a class for an expanded clone.

D: NA
V: TRBV7-2
J: TRBJ1-4
size: few
DNA: TGTGCCAGCAGCTTCGTAGGAGGGCGGGGTAATGAAAAACTGTTTTTT
CDR3: CASSFVGGRGNEKLFF

D: TRBD2
V: TRBV20-1
J: TRBJ2-3
size: many
DNA: TGCAGTGCACGGGGACTAGCGGGATGGGGAGATACGCAGTATTTT
CDR3: CSARGLAGWGDTQYF

D: NA
V: TRBV4-3
J: TRBJ1-1
size: NA
DNA: TGCGCCAGCAGCCAAGAAAGTGAGACTGAAGCTTTCTTT
CDR3: CASSQESETEAFF

D: NA
V: TRBV2
J: TRBJ1-6
size: NA
DNA: TGTGCCAGCAGCCTACAGGCCTCCTATAATTCACCCCTCCACTTT
CDR3: CASSLQASYNSPLHF

D: TRBD2
V: TRBV7-9
J: TRBJ2-7
size: NA
DNA: TGTGCCAGCAGGCCGGGACTAGCGCTCACTGAGCAGTACTTC
CDR3: CASRPGLALTEQYF

D: NA
V: TRBV7-2
J: TRBJ2-7
size: NA
DNA: TGTGCCAGCAGCTTAGTAGGGCGCTACGAGCAGTACTTC
CDR3: CASSLVGRYEQYF

D: NA
V: TRBV29-1
J: TRBJ1-1
size: NA
DNA: TGCAGCGTTGATCTCGCACAAACTGAAGCTTTCTTT
CDR3: CSVDLAQTEAFF

D: TRBD2
V: TRBV6-5
J: TRBJ2-1
size: NA
DNA: TGTGCCAGCAAGAACGGCGGGGGGGCCAACAATGAGCAGTTCTTC
CDR3: CASKNGGGANNEQFF

D: NA
V: TRBV7-9
J: TRBJ2-5
size: NA
DNA: TGTGCCAGCAGCTTAGCTCGTGTTGAGCAGTACTTC
CDR3: CASSLARVEQYF

D: NA
V: TRBV2
J: TRBJ2-7
size: NA
DNA: TGTGCCAGCAGTGGACAGAGAACCTACGAGCAGTACTTC
CDR3: CASSGQRTYEQYF

D: NA
V: TRBV28
J: TRBJ2-7
size: NA
DNA: TGTGCCAGCAGTTTGCCGGCGCTCTGCGAGCAGTACTTC
CDR3: CASSLPALCEQYF

D: NA
V: TRBV12-3/TRBV12-4
J: TRBJ2-6
size: many
DNA: TGTGCCAGCAGTTTAGCAGGAGGTACTGGGGCCAACGTCCTGACTTTC
CDR3: CASSLAGGTGANVLTF